This is a list of T cell receptor beta chains from one sample in a study of T cells after yellow fever vaccination. TCRdb used MiXCR to reprocess the 5' RACE reads, holding one entry per CDR3 protein. The sample has 120,000 or so distinct CDR3 sequences, 13% to 15% seen once; the top ten hold about 42%. Sequencing was performed on CD8+ T cells sorted from PBMCs, taken 5 days after the yellow fever booster vaccination. Receptors were obtained from a man younger than 35 who received the YFV17D yellow fever vaccine. The CDR3 runs from the conserved cysteine through the conserved F or W. D genes are given only for firm matches. Only part of the rows carry a size: once, few, many, or a class if the clone is expanded.

d_call: TRBD2
v_call: TRBV29-1
clone_size: many
j_call: TRBJ2-5
cdr3_aa: CSGGGSQETQYF
cdr3_nt: TGCAGCGGGGGGGGGTCACAAGAGACCCAGTACTTC

d_call: -
v_call: TRBV4-3
clone_size: few
j_call: TRBJ1-2
cdr3_aa: CASSQDNRADGYTF
cdr3_nt: TGCGCCAGCAGCCAAGATAACAGGGCCGATGGCTACACCTTC

d_call: -
v_call: TRBV5-4
clone_size: many
j_call: TRBJ2-5
cdr3_aa: CASKTEGGETQYF
cdr3_nt: TGTGCCAGCAAGACAGAAGGAGGGGAGACCCAGTACTTC

d_call: -
v_call: TRBV5-1
clone_size: few
j_call: TRBJ2-2
cdr3_aa: CASSFARGTGELFF
cdr3_nt: TGCGCCAGCAGCTTTGCCAGGGGCACCGGGGAGCTGTTTTTT

d_call: -
v_call: TRBV4-2
clone_size: few
j_call: TRBJ2-3
cdr3_aa: CASSQDWLFVDTQYF
cdr3_nt: TGTGCCAGCAGCCAAGATTGGCTATTTGTGGATACGCAGTATTTT

d_call: -
v_call: TRBV20-1
clone_size: few
j_call: TRBJ2-5
cdr3_aa: CSARDTQETQYF
cdr3_nt: TGCAGTGCTAGAGATACGCAAGAGACCCAGTACTTC

d_call: -
v_call: TRBV20-1
clone_size: -
j_call: TRBJ2-4
cdr3_aa: CSASRAGWAKNIQYF
cdr3_nt: TGCAGTGCTAGTCGGGCTGGGTGGGCCAAAAACATTCAGTACTTC

d_call: TRBD2
v_call: TRBV10-3
clone_size: few
j_call: TRBJ2-5
cdr3_aa: CAISPSGGAETQYF
cdr3_nt: TGTGCCATCAGCCCTAGCGGGGGGGCCGAGACCCAGTACTTC

d_call: -
v_call: TRBV5-1
clone_size: few
j_call: TRBJ1-2
cdr3_aa: CASSLHLLGPNYGYTF
cdr3_nt: TGCGCCAGCAGCTTGCATCTATTGGGGCCTAACTATGGCTACACCTTC

d_call: -
v_call: TRBV20-1
clone_size: -
j_call: TRBJ1-2
cdr3_aa: CSARVLGVNYGYTF
cdr3_nt: TGCAGTGCTAGAGTTTTAGGGGTTAACTATGGCTACACCTTC

d_call: -
v_call: TRBV19
clone_size: few
j_call: TRBJ2-1
cdr3_aa: CASSIDLGNEQFF
cdr3_nt: TGTGCCAGTAGTATAGATCTCGGGAATGAGCAGTTCTTC

d_call: -
v_call: TRBV6-5
clone_size: few
j_call: TRBJ2-2
cdr3_aa: CASRSLGELFF
cdr3_nt: TGTGCCAGCAGATCGCTAGGGGAGCTGTTTTTT

d_call: TRBD2
v_call: TRBV6-2/TRBV6-3
clone_size: -
j_call: TRBJ2-1
cdr3_aa: CASSYPLGRGVGEQFF
cdr3_nt: TGTGCCAGCAGTTACCCGCTTGGGCGGGGGGTGGGTGAGCAGTTCTTC

d_call: TRBD1
v_call: TRBV12-3/TRBV12-4
clone_size: few
j_call: TRBJ2-2
cdr3_aa: CASINGDRGDTGELFF
cdr3_nt: TGTGCCAGCATCAATGGGGACAGGGGGGACACCGGGGAGCTGTTTTTT

d_call: TRBD2
v_call: TRBV7-2
clone_size: -
j_call: TRBJ2-7
cdr3_aa: CASSPSGGSYEQYF
cdr3_nt: TGTGCCAGCAGCCCTAGCGGGGGTTCCTACGAGCAGTACTTC

d_call: -
v_call: TRBV12-3/TRBV12-4
clone_size: -
j_call: TRBJ2-2
cdr3_aa: CASTRANTGELFF
cdr3_nt: TGTGCCAGCACAAGGGCGAACACCGGGGAGCTGTTTTTT

d_call: TRBD2
v_call: TRBV7-7
clone_size: many
j_call: TRBJ2-3
cdr3_aa: CASSMTSGDTDTQYF
cdr3_nt: TGTGCCAGCAGCATGACTAGCGGGGACACAGATACGCAGTATTTT

d_call: TRBD2
v_call: TRBV27
clone_size: few
j_call: TRBJ2-7
cdr3_aa: CASSFFGEGGTYEQYF
cdr3_nt: TGTGCCAGCAGTTTCTTTGGGGAGGGAGGAACCTACGAGCAGTACTTC

d_call: -
v_call: TRBV9
clone_size: -
j_call: TRBJ2-1
cdr3_aa: CASSVDTGKNLNEQFF
cdr3_nt: TGTGCCAGCAGCGTAGACACGGGAAAGAATCTCAATGAGCAGTTCTTC

d_call: -
v_call: TRBV11-3
clone_size: -
j_call: TRBJ2-1
cdr3_aa: CASSWGPNNEQFF
cdr3_nt: TGTGCCAGCAGCTGGGGCCCGAACAATGAGCAGTTCTTC

d_call: -
v_call: TRBV20-1
clone_size: few
j_call: TRBJ2-5
cdr3_aa: CSASSRDSPWMREETQYF
cdr3_nt: TGCAGTGCTAGTAGTCGGGACTCCCCTTGGATGCGGGAAGAGACCCAGTACTTC

d_call: TRBD1
v_call: TRBV7-8
clone_size: many
j_call: TRBJ2-7
cdr3_aa: CASSSPLYGTGEQYF
cdr3_nt: TGTGCCAGCAGCTCACCCCTCTACGGGACAGGCGAGCAGTACTTC

d_call: -
v_call: TRBV4-1
clone_size: -
j_call: TRBJ1-3
cdr3_aa: CASSQVLGTYSGNTIYF
cdr3_nt: TGCGCCAGCAGCCAAGTGCTGGGCACCTACTCTGGAAACACCATATATTTT

d_call: TRBD1
v_call: TRBV7-6
clone_size: many
j_call: TRBJ2-5
cdr3_aa: CASSLGTGFELIETQYF
cdr3_nt: TGTGCCAGCAGCTTAGGGACAGGGTTCGAGCTAATAGAGACCCAGTACTTC

d_call: TRBD2
v_call: TRBV27
clone_size: few
j_call: TRBJ2-1
cdr3_aa: CASSLWAGGPISNEQFF
cdr3_nt: TGTGCCAGCAGTTTATGGGCGGGGGGGCCAATTTCCAATGAGCAGTTCTTC

d_call: -
v_call: TRBV29-1
clone_size: few
j_call: TRBJ1-1
cdr3_aa: CSFRRDTEAFF
cdr3_nt: TGCAGCTTCAGGAGGGACACTGAAGCTTTCTTT

d_call: -
v_call: TRBV29-1
clone_size: -
j_call: TRBJ1-1
cdr3_aa: CSPMTATSTEAFF
cdr3_nt: TGCAGCCCCATGACGGCAACTTCCACTGAAGCTTTCTTT

d_call: TRBD1
v_call: TRBV28
clone_size: few
j_call: TRBJ1-1
cdr3_aa: CASRTTGGFAEAFF
cdr3_nt: TGTGCCAGCCGTACCACAGGGGGCTTCGCTGAAGCTTTCTTT

d_call: TRBD2
v_call: TRBV27
clone_size: few
j_call: TRBJ2-1
cdr3_aa: CASSEPGLTYNEQFF
cdr3_nt: TGTGCCAGCAGTGAACCGGGACTAACTTACAATGAGCAGTTCTTC

d_call: TRBD1
v_call: TRBV9
clone_size: few
j_call: TRBJ2-3
cdr3_aa: CASSAYRDRAPDTQYF
cdr3_nt: TGTGCCAGCAGCGCCTACCGGGACAGGGCACCAGATACGCAGTATTTT

d_call: -
v_call: TRBV5-1
clone_size: few
j_call: TRBJ1-4
cdr3_aa: CATLPLEKLFF
cdr3_nt: TGCGCCACCCTGCCGCTTGAAAAACTGTTTTTT

d_call: -
v_call: TRBV27
clone_size: once
j_call: TRBJ2-2
cdr3_aa: CASRPGGNTGELFF
cdr3_nt: TGTGCCTCCCGCCCTGGAGGGAACACCGGGGAGCTGTTTTTT

d_call: -
v_call: TRBV7-2
clone_size: -
j_call: TRBJ1-2
cdr3_aa: CASLRFSYGYTF
cdr3_nt: TGTGCCAGCCTCAGATTCTCCTATGGCTACACCTTC

d_call: TRBD1
v_call: TRBV5-1
clone_size: few
j_call: TRBJ2-2
cdr3_aa: CASDKGTVNTGELFF
cdr3_nt: TGCGCCAGCGATAAAGGGACAGTGAACACCGGGGAGCTGTTTTTT

d_call: TRBD1
v_call: TRBV5-8
clone_size: few
j_call: TRBJ1-1
cdr3_aa: CASSTGTGTNTEAFF
cdr3_nt: TGTGCCAGCAGCACCGGGACAGGAACGAACACTGAAGCTTTCTTT

d_call: -
v_call: TRBV4-3
clone_size: -
j_call: TRBJ1-4
cdr3_aa: CASKLGREAEKLFF
cdr3_nt: TGCGCCAGCAAACTAGGCCGGGAGGCTGAAAAACTGTTTTTT

d_call: -
v_call: TRBV7-8
clone_size: -
j_call: TRBJ2-1
cdr3_aa: CASSLGGHSYNEQFF
cdr3_nt: TGTGCCAGCAGCTTAGGGGGGCACTCCTACAATGAGCAGTTCTTC

d_call: TRBD2
v_call: TRBV6-4
clone_size: -
j_call: TRBJ2-3
cdr3_aa: CASSESSGGQLDTQYF
cdr3_nt: TGTGCCAGCAGTGAGTCTAGCGGGGGCCAACTTGATACGCAGTATTTT

d_call: TRBD1
v_call: TRBV27
clone_size: -
j_call: TRBJ1-1
cdr3_aa: CASSPQGVGNTEAFF
cdr3_nt: TGTGCCAGCAGCCCGCAGGGGGTCGGGAACACTGAAGCTTTCTTT

d_call: TRBD2
v_call: TRBV20-1
clone_size: -
j_call: TRBJ2-3
cdr3_aa: CSAAERGGRSDTQYF
cdr3_nt: TGCAGTGCTGCCGAGCGGGGGGGCCGATCAGATACGCAGTATTTT

d_call: -
v_call: TRBV6-6
clone_size: -
j_call: TRBJ1-1
cdr3_aa: CASSYPRPALDMNTEAFF
cdr3_nt: TGTGCCAGCAGTTACCCCCGGCCAGCTCTGGACATGAACACTGAAGCTTTCTTT